The next 31 T cell receptor beta chains were all read from a single sample in a study of cytomegalovirus exposure and HLA in healthy donors. Sequencing was performed with immunoSEQ multiplex PCR; in TCRdb, only in-frame clones are kept and a portion is missing. The repertoire holds about 130,000 clones, around nine tenths seen once, with about 1.5% in the top ten. The source material was PBMCs. These receptors originate from a man aged 30 to 45 in good health and CMV-seronegative.

The rearrangement uses TRBV19 and TRBJ2-2; 7 bases map to TRBD2. With V trimmed by 8 bases and J by 4 bases, 10 bases remained unmatched. There are 15 residues in the CDR3. Germline CDR1 is LNHDA and CDR2 is SQIVND (reference sequence). CDR3 loop: CASGSEGRATGELFF. CDR3 nucleotides: TGTGCCAGTGGGTCTGAAGGGAGGGCCACCGGGGAGCTGTTTTTT.

The V gene is TRBV4-3, the J gene TRBJ1-3, with TRBD1 matching over 9 bases. The V segment lost 0 bases and the J segment 6 bases; nucleotides outside the gene matches: 6. Germline CDR1 and CDR2: LGHNA and YSLEER. CDR3 length equals 16 residues. The CDR3 region has the DNA TGCGCCAGCAGCCAAGAATTCGGGACAGGGTCAAACACCATATATTTT. It translates to CASSQEFGTGSNTIYF.

The chain recombines TRBV11-2 with TRBJ2-6; D perhaps matches TRBD2 (5 bases). Trimming stripped 6 bases from V and 1 base from J, with 10 bases between. The CDR3 is made up of 15 amino acids. Germline CDR1 reads SGHAT; CDR2 reads FQNNGV. DNA of the CDR3: TGTGCCAGCAGTTCAACTAGATCTGGGGCCAACGTCCTGACTTTC. Its translation is CASSSTRSGANVLTF.

The chain recombines TRBV7-9 with TRBJ2-1; 7 bases agree with TRBD2. Germline V lookup: CDR1 SEHNR, CDR2 FQNEAQ (reference sequence). The V and J ends lost 1 base and 4 bases, in that order; junction bases with no gene match: 4. The length of the CDR3 is 15 residues. In DNA form, the CDR3 reads TGTGCCAGCAGCTTAGGGGACTATATATACAATGAGCAGTTCTTC. Translated, it gives CASSLGDYIYNEQFF. Filled out from reference TRBV7-9 and TRBJ2-1, the complete variable domain reads DTGVSQNPRHKITKRGQNVTFRCDPISEHNRLYWYRQTLGQGPEFLTYFQNEAQLEKSRLLSDRFSAERPKGSFSTLEIQRTEQGDSAMYLCASSLGDYIYNEQFFGPGTRLTVL.

The rearrangement links TRBV7-2 to TRBJ1-1; the D is unclear. Between the trimmed V and J ends, which lost 0 bases and 1 base, there was a span of 6 bases. Germline CDR1 SGHTA, CDR2 FQGNSA. The CDR3 is 14 residues long. The CDR3 here is CASSLAVENTEAFF. In DNA form, the CDR3 reads TGTGCCAGCAGCTTAGCTGTAGAGAACACTGAAGCTTTCTTT.

The chain links TRBV6-6 to TRBJ2-3, with 8 bases aligning to TRBD2. Germline V lookup: CDR1 MNHNY, CDR2 SVGAGI (reference sequence). The CDR3 is 16 amino acids. V dropped 6 bases and J dropped 4; count of bases not matched to a gene: 12. This CDR3 is CASSSLLAVPPDTQYF. The CDR3 nucleotides read TGTGCCAGCAGCTCCCTACTAGCGGTTCCCCCAGATACGCAGTATTTT.

The chain combines TRBV7-9 with TRBJ1-2; perhaps TRBD1 as D (6 bases). Germline loops: CDR1 SEHNR, CDR2 FQNEAQ (reference sequence). V was trimmed by 0 bases and J by 6 bases, leaving 11 bases between them. There are 14 residues in the CDR3. CDR3 nucleotides: TGTGCCAGCAGCTTAGCAGGGGGAAGTGATGGCTACACCTTC. It yields the protein CASSLAGGSDGYTF.

This sequence joins TRBV7-9 and TRBJ2-3; 8 bases match TRBD2. Germline CDR1 and CDR2: SEHNR and FQNEAQ (reference sequence). J gave up 4 bases and V 10 bases, and 16 bases lay outside the gene matches. The CDR3 runs 16 residues. DNA of the CDR3: TGTGCCAACACCCCCCTCAGGGCGGGAGGACCAGATACGCAGTATTTT. It is translated as CANTPLRAGGPDTQYF.

The chain has TRBV6-6 and TRBJ2-7; D may be TRBD1 (6 bases). V lost 4 bases to trimming and J lost 4 bases, with 8 bases between them. The CDR3 spans 12 residues. Germline assignment: CDR1 MNHNY and CDR2 SVGAGI (reference sequence). The DNA of the CDR3 is TGTGCCAGCAGTTGGGACACGTACGAGCAGTACTTC. This sequence encodes CASSWDTYEQYF.

The chain recombines TRBV6-5 with TRBJ1-4; possibly TRBD1 for D (6 bases). V was clipped by 5 bases and J by 7 bases, with 17 bases between them. Germline lookup yields CDR1 MNHEY and CDR2 SVGAGI. The CDR3 runs to 15 residues. The CDR3 nucleotides are TGTGCCAGCAGTCCACAGGGAGAAGGCGGTGAAAAACTGTTTTTT. It translates to CASSPQGEGGEKLFF.

For the CDR3, the DNA is TGTGCCAGTAGTATGGTTCCCAGGCCTGAAGCTTTCTTT. Residues: CASSMVPRPEAFF. The J gene is TRBJ1-1, the V gene TRBV19; D remains ambiguous. The CDR3 contains 13 residues. V was pared by 3 bases and J by 6 bases, with 11 bases between. Per the germline V gene, CDR1 is LNHDA and CDR2 is SQIVND (reference sequence).

V and J are TRBV9 and TRBJ2-6; maybe TRBD1 (5 bases). In germline, CDR1 is SGDLS, CDR2 YYNGEE. This CDR3 comprises 17 residues. Between the trimmed V and J ends, which lost 3 bases and 0 bases, there was a span of 13 bases. The CDR3 region has the DNA TGTGCCAGCAGCGGAGGACACCCGAGCTCTGGGGCCAACGTCCTGACTTTC. This translates into CASSGGHPSSGANVLTF.

V is TRBV18 and J is TRBJ2-7; 7 bases are shared with TRBD1. Germline trimming cut 4 bases from V and 0 bases from J; bases unmatched to any gene: 6. The CDR3 runs 15 residues. The germline gives CDR1 KGHSH, CDR2 LQKENI. The CDR3 DNA reads as TGTGCCAGCTCACAAGGGACAGACAGCTCCTACGAGCAGTACTTC. Its translation: CASSQGTDSSYEQYF.

The rearrangement uses TRBV10-3 and TRBJ2-6; 9 bases fit TRBD1. V shed 5 bases and J 4 bases; nucleotides not matched to a gene: 6. CDR1 is ENHRY and CDR2 is SYGVKD in the germline V gene. The CDR3 has 16 amino acids. The CDR3 coding sequence is TGTGCCATCAGTCCCGGGACAGGGTCCGGGGCCAACGTCCTGACTTTC. This codes for CAISPGTGSGANVLTF.

J is TRBJ2-7 and V is TRBV7-6, with TRBD1 identical over 9 bases. CDR1 and CDR2 from the germline V gene are SGHVS and FNYEAQ. Losses at the gene ends were 4 bases for V and 0 bases for J; bases not matched to a gene: 4. CDR3 length: 15 residues. The CDR3 is CASSSPGQGSYEQYF. The CDR3 region has the DNA TGTGCCAGCAGCTCACCGGGACAGGGCTCCTACGAGCAGTACTTC.

The chain couples TRBV6-5 to TRBJ1-2, with D perhaps TRBD1 (5 bases). The length of the CDR3 is 15 residues. Germline V gene lookup returns CDR1 MNHEY and CDR2 SVGAGI. Deletions cut 5 bases from V and 4 bases from J, with 17 bases between. Here the CDR3 reads CASSPGGGVFYGYTF. The CDR3 region has the DNA TGTGCCAGCAGTCCAGGCGGAGGGGTTTTCTATGGCTACACCTTC.

This CDR3 is CASRTAGTGGFRQYF. DNA for the CDR3: TGTGCCAGCAGAACCGCCGGGACAGGGGGTTTCCGGCAGTACTTC. The chain uses TRBV6-5 and TRBJ2-7; 11 nucleotides line up with TRBD1. This CDR3 has 15 amino acids. Germline values: CDR1 MNHEY, CDR2 SVGAGI. V was pared by 6 bases and J by 9 bases, with 13 bases of the junction left unmatched.

This clone was seen only a few times. The V call is TRBV12-1, the J call TRBJ2-7; the D call TRBD2 from the table was never checked on the DNA. TRBV12-1 is tagged as a pseudogene. There are 16 residues in the CDR3. CDR3 sequence reads: CASSPRERGDSYEQYF. The CDR3 nucleotides are TGTGCCAGCAGCCCGCGGGAGCGGGGGGATTCCTACGAGCAGTACTTC.

The rearrangement joins TRBV4-1 to TRBJ2-7; 10 bases are shared with TRBD2. Trimming at V came to 3 bases and at J to 9 bases, leaving 11 bases not matched to a gene. The CDR3 has 15 amino acids. Looked up from germline, CDR1 is MGHRA and CDR2 is YSYEKL. The chain's CDR3 is CASSQLAGDGARQYF. CDR3 nucleotides: TGCGCCAGCAGCCAGCTAGCGGGAGACGGGGCGCGGCAGTACTTC.

The rearrangement links TRBV2 to TRBJ1-4; tentatively, D is TRBD1 (5 bases). Germline values: CDR1 SNHLY, CDR2 FYNNEI. This CDR3 spans 15 amino acids. V gave up 3 bases and J gave up 8 bases, with 16 bases separating them. DNA of the CDR3: TGTGCCAGCAGTGATAGTTGGGGGGGAAGAGAAAAACTGTTTTTT. It codes for CASSDSWGGREKLFF.

CDR3 DNA sequence: TGCAGCGTTGCCGGCGACAGGGTTCGCGACGAGCAGTACTTC. This gives the protein CSVAGDRVRDEQYF. This chain uses TRBV29-1 with TRBJ2-7; 7 bases align to TRBD1. CDR1 is SQVTM and CDR2 is ANQGSEA in the germline V gene. The CDR3 loop spans 14 amino acids. V shed 4 bases, J shed 5 bases, and the junction held 11 bases outside the gene matches.

This rearrangement joins TRBV11-1 to TRBJ2-7; D may be TRBD2 (6 bases). CDR1 is SGHAT and CDR2 is FQDESV in the germline V gene (reference sequence). This CDR3 is 15 amino acids long. Trimming removed 2 bases from V and 5 bases from J, with 16 bases in between. The CDR3 region is CASSLLRGGVDEQYF. CDR3 nucleotides: TGTGCCAGCAGCTTACTGCGCGGAGGGGTCGACGAGCAGTACTTC.

The genes are TRBV19 and TRBJ2-1, with TRBD1 matching 9 bases. Unmatched junction bases numbered 5, after V lost 5 bases and J lost 6 bases. The CDR3 length is 14 residues. In germline, CDR1 is LNHDA, CDR2 SQIVND (reference sequence). In DNA form, the CDR3 reads TGTGCCAGTAGTTGGGACAGGGTTTCCAATGAGCAGTTCTTC. It translates to CASSWDRVSNEQFF.

The genes are TRBV7-9 and TRBJ2-7, with unresolved D. The CDR3 contains 13 residues. The germline V and J ends were trimmed by 2 bases and 3 bases, with 8 bases remaining between them. Per germline, CDR1 SEHNR and CDR2 FQNEAQ (reference sequence). Written as DNA, the CDR3 is TGTGCCAGCAGCTTATCAGGCTACTACGAGCAGTACTTC. This gives the protein CASSLSGYYEQYF.

V and J are TRBV7-3 and TRBJ1-1, with no clear D. Germline loops: CDR1 SGHTA, CDR2 FQGTGA. Trimming stripped 3 bases from V and 4 bases from J, with 9 bases between. This CDR3 has 13 amino acids. Here the CDR3 reads CASSLAPGTEAFF. For the CDR3, the DNA is TGTGCCAGCAGCTTGGCCCCGGGCACTGAAGCTTTCTTT.

The CDR3 reads CASSQSGQKYEQYF. CDR3 DNA: TGTGCCAGCAGCCAGTCGGGACAGAAATACGAGCAGTACTTC. The V gene is TRBV7-9, the J gene TRBJ2-7; 7 bases align to TRBD1. Trimming removed 5 bases from V and 4 bases from J; junction bases left unmatched: 8. This CDR3 has 14 residues. The germline V gene encodes CDR1 SEHNR and CDR2 FQNEAQ (reference sequence).

The CDR3 sequence: CASSVDGTSTDTQYF. The CDR3 DNA reads TGTGCCAGCAGCGTAGACGGGACTAGCACAGATACGCAGTATTTT. This sequence joins TRBV9 and TRBJ2-3, with a tentative D call TRBD2 (6 bases). Trimming cost V 0 bases and J 0 bases, with 8 bases left between them. Germline-derived CDR1 and CDR2 are SGDLS and YYNGEE. There are 15 residues in the CDR3.

The V and J genes are TRBV4-1 and TRBJ2-3; 7 bases are a match to TRBD2. Per germline, CDR1 MGHRA and CDR2 YSYEKL. Trimming at V came to 0 bases and at J to 2 bases, leaving 8 bases not matched to a gene. The CDR3 consists of 17 residues. The CDR3 here is CASSQDRERGTTDTQYF. The CDR3 DNA reads as TGCGCCAGCAGCCAAGATCGCGAGCGGGGCACCACAGATACGCAGTATTTT.

V gene TRBV13 combines with J gene TRBJ2-7; no reliable D call. The V end lost 5 bases, the J end lost 7 bases, and 18 bases lay between the germline ends. In germline, CDR1 is PRHDT, CDR2 FYEKMQ (reference sequence). This CDR3 is 14 amino acids long. CDR3 in DNA: TGTGCCAGCAGCCCCCACCTGAACATCATAGAGCAGTACTTC. Protein product: CASSPHLNIIEQYF.

V gene TRBV30 combines with J gene TRBJ1-2, with 8 positions matching TRBD1. V lost 3 bases to trimming and J lost 8 bases; unmatched junction nucleotides: 8. CDR1 is GTSNPN and CDR2 is SVGIG in the germline V gene (reference sequence). The CDR3 length is 13 residues. CDR3: CAWRRQGSMGYTF. CDR3 coding DNA: TGTGCCTGGAGGAGACAGGGGTCTATGGGCTACACCTTC.

J is TRBJ1-1 and V is TRBV7-2, with 7 bases lining up with TRBD1. V gave up 1 base and J gave up 0 bases; unmatched junction bases: 5. CDR1 is SGHTA and CDR2 is FQGNSA in the germline V gene. The CDR3 extends over 16 amino acids. CDR3 amino acids: CASSLGDSFMNTEAFF. The CDR3, as DNA: TGTGCCAGCAGCTTAGGGGACAGTTTCATGAACACTGAAGCTTTCTTT.